This TCR beta chain emerged from a study of T-cell memory formation after mild COVID-19. At the level of the study: Largely, TCR clusters stayed within a single donor.

This clonotype showed up just a few times. Its target is unknown. Study-level points and caveats: Mostly located in CM and EM were contracting CD4+ clones, with contracting CD8+ clones located in EMRA.

The CDR3 is made up of 17 amino acids. V was pared by 4 bases and J by 5 bases, with 14 bases of the junction left unmatched. Germline CDR1 is SEHNR and CDR2 is FQNEAQ (reference sequence). TCRdb used MiXCR to reprocess the 5' RACE reads, holding one entry per CDR3 protein. This table holds 120,000 to 150,000 distinct CDR3 sequences, 19% found once. This TCR was sampled from an adult woman who had mild COVID-19 (a few samples of this study predate the infection). Cell type and time point are not known. The chain carries TRBV7-9 and TRBJ2-1; 7 nucleotides align to TRBD2. Sequencing was done on a sample of PBMCs or a T cell subset sorted from them (not recorded which). The CDR3 DNA follows: TGTGCCAGCAGCTCCCGTAGGGGCGGGAGTGGGGACAATGAGCAGTTCTTC. Translation gives CASSSRRGGSGDNEQFF.